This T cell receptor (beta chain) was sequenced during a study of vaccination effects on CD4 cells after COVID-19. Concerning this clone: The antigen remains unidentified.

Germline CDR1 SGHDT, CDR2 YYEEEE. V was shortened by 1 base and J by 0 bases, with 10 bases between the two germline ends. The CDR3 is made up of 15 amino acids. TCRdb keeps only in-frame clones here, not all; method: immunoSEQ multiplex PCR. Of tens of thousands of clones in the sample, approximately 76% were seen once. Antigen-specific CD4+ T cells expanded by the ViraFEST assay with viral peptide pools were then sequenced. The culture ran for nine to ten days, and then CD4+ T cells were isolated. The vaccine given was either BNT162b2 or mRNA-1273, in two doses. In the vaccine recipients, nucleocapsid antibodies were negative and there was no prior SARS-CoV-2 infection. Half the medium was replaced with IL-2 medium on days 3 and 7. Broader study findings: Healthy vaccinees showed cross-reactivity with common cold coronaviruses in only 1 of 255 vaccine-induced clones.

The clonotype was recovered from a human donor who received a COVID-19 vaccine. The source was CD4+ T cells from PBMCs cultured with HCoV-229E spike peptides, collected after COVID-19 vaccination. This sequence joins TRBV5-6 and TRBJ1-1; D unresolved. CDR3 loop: CASSLSDGVNTEAFF. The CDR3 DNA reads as TGTGCCAGCAGCTTGTCTGACGGTGTGAACACTGAAGCTTTCTTT. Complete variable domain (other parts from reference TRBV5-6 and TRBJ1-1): DAGVTQSPTHLIKTRGQQVTLRCSPKSGHDTVSWYQQALGQGPQFIFQYYEEEERQRGNFPDRFSGHQFPNYSSELNVNALLLGDSALYLCASSLSDGVNTEAFFGQGTRLTVV.